Included here is one TCR beta chain sequence, with context. Antigen unknown. A sort by CD45RO/CCR7/CD25/CD127/CD95/CD27 yielded CD4+ naive, central memory, regulatory and stem cell-like memory cells. Investigators reverse transcribed all isolated RNA, so they sequenced expressed TCRB transcripts. About 3.57 million reads were obtained on average from naive, central memory and regulatory T cell samples. Sequencing was performed with immunoSEQ multiplex PCR; in TCRdb, only in-frame clones are kept and a portion is missing. The data show about 660,000 clones, with about an eighth seen just once and 0.035% to 0.04% held by the top ten. These data come from a study of beta chain features in type 1 diabetes. Trimming took 4 bases from V and 4 from J, leaving 10 bases between them. Germline CDR1 is SGHTA and CDR2 is FQGNSA. CDR3 length: 14 residues. Points from the study as a whole: Naive, central memory and regulatory TCRB repertoires appeared more similar among patients than healthy donors. In every one of the four CD4+ subsets, TCRB CDR3s were moderately but significantly shorter in Type 1 diabetes patients.

V usage is TRBV7-2 and J usage is TRBJ2-2; D remains unclear. The sample was naive CD4+ T cells from blood. The sequence derives from a man aged 18 to 29 with type 1 diabetes. The CDR3 nucleotides read TGTGCCAGCAGCTACGCCGCAACCACCGGGGAGCTGTTTTTT. Amino acids: CASSYAATTGELFF.